A selection of T cell receptor beta chains follows, all from one sample in a study of glioma-infiltrating T cells after dendritic cell vaccination. Repertoires were generated with immunoSEQ multiplex PCR, while TCRdb's copy carries only in-frame clones and drops some. The sample shows 35,000 to 40,000 clones, around four fifths of them seen only once. The specimen was blood, collected before dendritic cell vaccination. The receptors come from a human donor with glioblastoma. Each CDR3 is given with its conserved first and last residue. D genes are given only for firm matches. Some rows mark clone size as missing; the rest say once, few, many or name a class of expanded clone.

>TRBJ1-1|NA|NA|TRBV6-5
TGTGCCAGCAGAGAGTCCGACAGGTTGAACACTGAAGCTTTCTTT
CASRESDRLNTEAFF
>TRBJ1-2|NA|once|TRBV6-5
TGTGCCGGCAGCAGGGAGGGCTATGGCTACACCTTC
CAGSREGYGYTF
>TRBJ2-5|NA|NA|TRBV29-1
TGCAGCGCGTTAGGTGGTAGCTCAGAGACCCAGTACTTC
CSALGGSSETQYF
>TRBJ2-5|NA|NA|TRBV5-6
TGTGCCAGCAGCTTGAGGGGCTTCCAAGAGACCCAGTACTTC
CASSLRGFQETQYF
>TRBJ2-3|NA|NA|TRBV14
TGTGCCAGCAGCCAAGATGGGAGGTTTGGCTTAGATACGCAGTATTTT
CASSQDGRFGLDTQYF
>TRBJ2-1|NA|once|TRBV4-2
TGTGCCAGCAGCCGGCCGATCCCGGGACAACCAGAAGGGCAGTTCTTC
CASSRPIPGQPEGQFF
>TRBJ1-3|NA|NA|TRBV2
TGTGCCAGACGGACAGCTAGCTCTGGAAACACCATATATTTT
CARRTASSGNTIYF
>TRBJ2-1|TRBD2|NA|TRBV11-2
TGTGCCAGCAGCCTTAGCGGGGGGACCAGCAATGAGCAGTTCTTC
CASSLSGGTSNEQFF
>TRBJ2-1|TRBD2|NA|TRBV7-3
TGTGCCAGCAGCTTAGCGGGGGGGCCTTACAATGAGCAGTTCTTC
CASSLAGGPYNEQFF
>TRBJ1-1|TRBD1|NA|TRBV5-4
TGTGCCAGCAGCCAGACAGGGCTCGGTGCTTTCTTT
CASSQTGLGAFF
>TRBJ1-3|NA|NA|TRBV4-1
TGCGCCAGCAGCCAAGACAGGGTCGGCTCTGGAAACACCATATATTTT
CASSQDRVGSGNTIYF
>TRBJ2-5|NA|NA|TRBV15
TGTGCCACCAGCAGCAGGGGTGGGCAAGAGACCCAGTACTTC
CATSSRGGQETQYF
>TRBJ1-2|NA|NA|TRBV6-5
TGTGCCAGCAGTTACAGCCGTACCTATGGCTACACCTTC
CASSYSRTYGYTF
>TRBJ2-3|NA|once|TRBV6-6
TGTGCCAGCAGTTGGACAAGGGGTAGCACAGATACGCAGTATTTT
CASSWTRGSTDTQYF
>TRBJ2-2|NA|NA|TRBV7-2
TGTGCCAGCAGCAGGCGGCAGTTGGACACCGGGGAGCTGTTTTTT
CASSRRQLDTGELFF
>TRBJ2-7|TRBD2|NA|TRBV18
TGTGCCAGCTCATCGACTAGCGGGGGGGCTGGGTTTAAATTCTACGAGCAGTACTTC
CASSSTSGGAGFKFYEQYF
>TRBJ2-2|NA|few|TRBV7-3
TGTGCCAGCAGCTTAACACAGGGGAGGACCGGGGAGCTGTTTTTT
CASSLTQGRTGELFF
>TRBJ2-7|NA|NA|TRBV25-1
TGTGCCAGCAGTGGAACCCCCAGGGGACCCGACTACGAGCAGTACTTC
CASSGTPRGPDYEQYF
>TRBJ1-2|TRBD1|NA|TRBV19
TGTGCCAGTAGTGCAACGGACAGGGGGCTCTATGGCTACACCTTC
CASSATDRGLYGYTF
>TRBJ2-7|TRBD1|few|TRBV19
TGTGCCAGTAGCTGGACAGGGGCCTACGAGCAGTACTTC
CASSWTGAYEQYF
>TRBJ2-1|NA|NA|TRBV7-2
TGTGCCAGCAGCTTAGTCCCCGTGACTAGCTCCTACAATGAGCAGTTCTTC
CASSLVPVTSSYNEQFF
>TRBJ2-4|NA|NA|TRBV25-1
TGTGCCAGCAGTGAATACGGGGTGGTCGCCAAAAACATTCAGTACTTC
CASSEYGVVAKNIQYF
>TRBJ2-1|NA|NA|TRBV11-2
TGTGCCAGCAGCGTCGAGGACTGGCGCAAAGAGCAGTTCTTC
CASSVEDWRKEQFF
>TRBJ2-2|NA|NA|TRBV27
TGTGCCACCGCCCCCCAGAAAAACACCGGGGAGCTGTTTTTT
CATAPQKNTGELFF
>TRBJ1-4|NA|once|TRBV25-1
TGTGCCAGCAGTGGGGGGCCCACTAATGAAAAACTGTTTTTT
CASSGGPTNEKLFF
>TRBJ1-2|NA|NA|TRBV10-3
TGTGCCATCAGTGACGATGGAGGAGGATATGGCTACACCTTC
CAISDDGGGYGYTF
>TRBJ2-4|TRBD1|NA|TRBV5-6
TGTGCCAGCAGCGACCGACAGGGATCCAACATTCAGTACTTC
CASSDRQGSNIQYF
>TRBJ2-7|TRBD1|NA|TRBV19
TGTGCCAGTAGTATCATCGTAGGACAGGGCCAGGGCGAGCAGTACTTC
CASSIIVGQGQGEQYF
>TRBJ2-5|TRBD1|NA|TRBV29-1
TGCAGCGTCAACCGGGACAGGGGACCCGAGACCCAGTACTTC
CSVNRDRGPETQYF
>TRBJ1-2|TRBD1|NA|TRBV14
TGTGCCAGCAGCCAAGGAGCCCGGGACAGGGGGTATGGCTACACCTTC
CASSQGARDRGYGYTF
>TRBJ2-3|TRBD2|NA|TRBV5-4
TGTGCCAGCAGCCTTCGGACTAGCGGGGCGGGGGCAACGCAGTATTTT
CASSLRTSGAGATQYF
>TRBJ2-7|TRBD1|NA|TRBV7-9
TGTGCCAGCAGCTTAGCGACAGGGGGTACTTTCGAGCAGTACTTC
CASSLATGGTFEQYF
>TRBJ1-5|NA|NA|TRBV25-1
TGTGCCAGCAGTGAAGCCTTATGGAGCCAGCCCCAGCATTTT
CASSEALWSQPQHF
>TRBJ2-5|NA|NA|TRBV4-1
TGCGCCAGCAGCCAAGATTTGATTCGAAGCTCGAGCCGTCCAGAGACCCAGTACTTC
CASSQDLIRSSSRPETQYF
>TRBJ2-7|NA|NA|TRBV4-3
TGCGCCAGCAGCCAAGGCGCCTCCCACTACGAGCAGTACTTC
CASSQGASHYEQYF
>TRBJ1-1|NA|NA|TRBV7-3
TGTGCCAGCAGCCTAACGGCAGGGACTCCTAGTAAGAACACTGAAGCTTTCTTT
CASSLTAGTPSKNTEAFF
>TRBJ2-7|NA|once|TRBV28
TGTGCCAGCGGGTTGAGCAGGTTACCCTACGAGCAGTACTTC
CASGLSRLPYEQYF
>TRBJ2-7|NA|NA|TRBV7-8
TGTGCCAGCATCCCTTCCCGCCGGACTGCCAGGAGTTCCTACGAGCAGTACTTC
CASIPSRRTARSSYEQYF
>TRBJ2-2|TRBD1|NA|TRBV9
TGTGCCAGCAGCCCTAGTGACAGGGGCGTAACCGGGGAGCTGTTTTTT
CASSPSDRGVTGELFF
>TRBJ2-7|TRBD2|NA|TRBV15
TGTGCCACCAGCAGAGGGGGCGGGGGGAGATACGAGCAGTACTTC
CATSRGGGGRYEQYF
>TRBJ2-7|NA|NA|TRBV2
TGTGCCAGCAGCGCCACGGGCGAGCAGTACTTC
CASSATGEQYF
>TRBJ1-5|TRBD1|NA|TRBV5-4
TGTGCCAGCAGCTTCGGGACAGGGGACCAGCCCCAGCATTTT
CASSFGTGDQPQHF
>TRBJ1-1|NA|NA|TRBV19
TGTGCCAGTAGTATAGACAGGGGTTTGGGCACTGAAGCTTTCTTT
CASSIDRGLGTEAFF
>TRBJ1-6|NA|NA|TRBV7-2
TGTGCCAGCAGCTTAGTATTCGGCAATGACTTTAATTCACCCCTCCACTTT
CASSLVFGNDFNSPLHF
>TRBJ1-3|NA|NA|TRBV6-5
TGTGCCAGCAGTTACTCCATCTCTGGAAACACCATATATTTT
CASSYSISGNTIYF
>TRBJ1-1|NA|NA|TRBV5-4
TGTGCCAGCAGCTCTAGTTCACAGGGATATTGGACTGAAGCTTTCTTT
CASSSSSQGYWTEAFF